This T cell receptor beta chain was sequenced for a study of vaccination effects on CD4 cells after COVID-19. Notes on the study in general: By a late point after vaccination, infection- and vaccine-induced clones had shrunk markedly through clonal contraction. Early timepoints after infection were absent, and convalescent patients were few in the study.

As for this clone: Its antigen is currently unknown.

The culture ran for approximately 10 days before CD4+ T cells were isolated. Vaccinated recipients, who were negative for nucleocapsid antibodies, had no history of SARS-CoV-2 infection. Half the medium was swapped for IL-2 medium on days 3 and 7. The V end was cut by 5 bases, the J end by 4 bases, with 14 bases between. This CDR3 has 14 amino acids. Germline CDR1 is LGHDT and CDR2 is YNNKEL (reference sequence). Produced via immunoSEQ multiplex PCR; TCRdb's table is partial and in-frame only. Altogether more than 50,000 clones are present, approximately 80% being singletons, with the ten largest covering 3% to 3.5%.

The chain is built from TRBV3-1 (or the pseudogene TRBV3-2) and TRBJ1-1; D is unresolved. The TCR originated in a human donor who received a COVID-19 vaccine. The sequenced sample was CD4+ T cells from PBMCs cultured without peptide, obtained before COVID-19 vaccination. Here the CDR3 DNA reads TGTGCCAGCAGCGCCGGCCACATGAGCACTGAAGCTTTCTTT. This translates into CASSAGHMSTEAFF.